This TCR beta chain was identified during a study of control samples from healthy donors and cancer patients. In germline, CDR1 is MDHEN, CDR2 SYDVKM. The CDR3 runs to 14 residues. J lost 8 bases, V lost 6 bases, and 10 bases had no gene match. TCRdb keeps only in-frame clones here, not all; method: immunoSEQ multiplex PCR. The table records 130,000 to 150,000 clones, 80% to 95% of them present only once. Sample: blood. This receptor was obtained from a man younger than 45 in good health. The chain couples TRBV28 to TRBJ1-2, with TRBD1 matching over 9 bases. This chain's CDR3 is CASRTGGDLRGYTF. CDR3 nucleotides: TGTGCCAGCAGGACAGGGGGAGATTTAAGAGGCTACACCTTC.